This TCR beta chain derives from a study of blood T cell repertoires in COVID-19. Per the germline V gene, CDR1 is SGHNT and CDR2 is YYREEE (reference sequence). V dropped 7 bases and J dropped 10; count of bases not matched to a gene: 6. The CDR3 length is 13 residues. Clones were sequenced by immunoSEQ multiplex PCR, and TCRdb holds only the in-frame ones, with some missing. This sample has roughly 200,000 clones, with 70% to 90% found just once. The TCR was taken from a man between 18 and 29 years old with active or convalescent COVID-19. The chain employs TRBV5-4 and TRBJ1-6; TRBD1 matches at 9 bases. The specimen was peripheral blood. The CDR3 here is CASGGQGPSPLHF. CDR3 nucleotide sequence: TGTGCCAGCGGAGGACAGGGGCCCTCACCCCTCCACTTT.